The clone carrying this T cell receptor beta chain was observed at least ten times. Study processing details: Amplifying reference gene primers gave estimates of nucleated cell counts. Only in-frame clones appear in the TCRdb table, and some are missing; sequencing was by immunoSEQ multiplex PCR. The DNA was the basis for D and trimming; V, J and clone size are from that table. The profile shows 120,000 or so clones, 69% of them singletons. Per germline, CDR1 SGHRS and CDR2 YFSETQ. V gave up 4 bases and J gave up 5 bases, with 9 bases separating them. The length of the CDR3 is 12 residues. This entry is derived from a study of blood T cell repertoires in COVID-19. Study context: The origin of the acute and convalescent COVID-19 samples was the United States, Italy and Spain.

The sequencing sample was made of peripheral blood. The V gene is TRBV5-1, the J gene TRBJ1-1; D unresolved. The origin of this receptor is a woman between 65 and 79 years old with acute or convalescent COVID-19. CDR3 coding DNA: TGCGCCAGCAGCGGGCGTCGAACTGAAGCTTTCTTT. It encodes CASSGRRTEAFF.